The source of this T cell receptor beta chain is a study of cytomegalovirus exposure and HLA in healthy donors. A multiplex PCR was run with 60 Vbeta primers and 13 Jbeta primers. Assay used: immunoSEQ multiplex PCR; TCRdb lists only in-frame clones, some missing. The sample lists some 120,000 clones; 75% to 80% were seen once. Germline assignment: CDR1 GTSNPN and CDR2 SVGIG (reference sequence). The CDR3 runs 17 residues. V lost 1 base and J lost 1, with 14 bases in between. This TCR was sampled from a woman aged 40 to 55 in good health and CMV-seropositive. The V and J genes are TRBV30 and TRBJ1-6; D uncertain. Sequencing was carried out using PBMCs. The CDR3 coding sequence is TGTGCCTGGAGTGCCGGGTTTAGAGGGTCCTATAATTCACCCCTCCACTTT. Amino acids: CAWSAGFRGSYNSPLHF.